What follows are 21 T cell receptor beta chains derived from one specimen sequenced in a study of CD8+CD57+ T cells in acquired aplastic anemia. The template for TCR beta VDJ and CDR3 sequence profiling was genomic DNA. TCRdb reprocessed the reads via MiXCR and lists one record per CDR3 protein. The sample has about 100,000 distinct CDR3 sequences, 51% seen once. Sequencing input: sorted CD4+, CD8+, or CD8+CD57+ T cells (not recorded which) from PBMCs. The source is a human donor in good health, serving as a control.

The chain is built from TRBV14 and TRBJ2-7; no reliable D call. The CDR3 covers 15 residues. V lost 1 base to trimming and J lost 1 base, with 11 bases between them. CDR1 is SGHDN, CDR2 FVKESK, per germline. Here the CDR3 reads CASSQGWEGSYEQYF. The DNA for the CDR3 is TGTGCCAGCAGCCAAGGGTGGGAAGGATCCTACGAGCAGTACTTC.

Many counts were recorded for this clonotype. The chain employs TRBV12-3 or TRBV12-4 and TRBJ1-5; D unresolved. V was pared by 3 bases and J by 2 bases, with 8 bases between. The CDR3 sequence is 14 residues long. CDR3 sequence: CASSFRWGNQPQHF. DNA for the CDR3: TGTGCCAGCAGTTTTCGGTGGGGCAATCAGCCCCAGCATTTT.

The chain joins TRBV5-1 to TRBJ1-1, with TRBD1 matching 7 bases. There are 15 residues in the CDR3. The junction had 7 bases not matched to a gene; V was cut back by 4 bases and J by 1 base. Germline V gene lookup returns CDR1 SGHRS and CDR2 YFSETQ. CDR3 loop: CASSDSGTANTEAFF. The CDR3 bases are TGCGCCAGCAGCGACTCCGGGACAGCGAACACTGAAGCTTTCTTT.

This chain uses TRBV10-2 with TRBJ2-7; 8 nucleotides align to TRBD1. The CDR3 extends over 12 amino acids. Germline V gene data show CDR1 as WSHSY and CDR2 as SAAADI. J lost 2 bases, V lost 7 bases, and 1 base had no gene match. The CDR3 nucleotides are TGCGCCAGCAAACAGGGGGCCTACGAGCAGTACTTC. As protein: CASKQGAYEQYF.

This clonotype was found many times. The chain links TRBV4-2 to TRBJ1-5; 8 nucleotides line up with TRBD1. With V trimmed by 0 bases and J by 5 bases, 6 bases remained unmatched. CDR3 length: 16 residues. Germline assignment: CDR1 LGHNA and CDR2 YNFKEQ. The DNA of the CDR3 is TGTGCCAGCAGCCAAGAAGGTCAGGGGGCCTATCAGCCCCAGCATTTT. It codes for CASSQEGQGAYQPQHF.

This clonotype was observed at least ten times. The rearrangement joins TRBV11-1 to TRBJ2-7; TRBD1 agrees at 8 bases. Germline CDR1 and CDR2: SGHAT and FQDESV (reference sequence). This CDR3 comprises 14 residues. The trim removed 3 bases at V and 2 bases at J, leaving 3 bases unmatched. CDR3 nucleotides: TGTGCCAGCAGCTTTTCACAGGGGGCCTACGAGCAGTACTTC. The encoded protein is CASSFSQGAYEQYF. Drawing the rest from reference TRBV11-1 and TRBJ2-7, the complete variable domain is EAEVAQSPRYKITEKSQAVAFWCDPISGHATLYWYRQILGQGPELLVQFQDESVVDDSQLPKDRFSAERLKGVDSTLKIQPAELGDSAMYLCASSFSQGAYEQYFGPGTRLTVT.

This clonotype was observed many times. The chain recombines TRBV20-1 with TRBJ1-1, with D hard to call. This CDR3 has 12 residues. Germline CDR1 DFQATT, CDR2 SNEGSKA (reference sequence). Trimming cost V 1 base and J 6 bases, with 9 bases left between them. The CDR3 is CSARGGESEAFF. CDR3 nucleotides: TGCAGTGCTAGAGGGGGTGAGTCTGAAGCTTTCTTT.

The chain recombines TRBV15 with TRBJ2-1; D is possibly TRBD1 (6 bases). Germline V gives CDR1 LNHNV, CDR2 YYDKDF (reference sequence). Deletions cut 3 bases from V and 2 bases from J, with 11 bases between. The length of the CDR3 is 15 residues. The chain's CDR3 is CATSRDTGPYNEQFF. The CDR3 coding sequence is TGTGCCACCAGCAGGGATACAGGGCCCTACAATGAGCAGTTCTTC.

Details on this clonotype: A read error may be the cause here, since a much bigger clone is one base away. The chain is built from TRBV25-1 and TRBJ2-3, with a weak D call TRBD1 (6 bases). V lost 6 bases, J lost 2 bases, and 15 bases lay in between. The germline V gene encodes CDR1 MGHDK and CDR2 SYGVNS. This CDR3 has 15 residues. The CDR3 region is CASRSKTGPTDTQYF. The CDR3, as DNA: TGTGCCAGCAGGAGCAAGACAGGACCCACAGATACGCAGTATTTT.

The CDR3 DNA reads TGTGCCAGCAGCCAAGCAGGGGATGGCTACACCTTC. It translates to CASSQAGDGYTF. The V and J genes are TRBV4-2 and TRBJ1-2, with a weak D call TRBD1 (6 bases). The CDR3 spans 12 residues. Deletions cut 1 base from V and 6 bases from J, with 6 bases between. The germline V gene has CDR1 LGHNA and CDR2 YNFKEQ.

The genes are TRBV2 and TRBJ1-4; D uncertain. Per the germline V gene, CDR1 is SNHLY and CDR2 is FYNNEI. This CDR3 has 14 residues. Deletions cut 4 bases from V and 10 bases from J, with 16 bases between. The CDR3 nucleotides are TGTGCCAGCAGTGTCGGGCCGGCGTACGGAAAACTGTTTTTT. It encodes CASSVGPAYGKLFF.

This clonotype was recorded once. With a much larger clone just one base away, this may be a read error. The V call is TRBV6-5, the J call TRBJ1-1, with a tentative D call TRBD1 (5 bases). V lost 2 bases to trimming and J lost 4 bases, with 11 bases between them. Germline V gene data show CDR1 as MNHEY and CDR2 as SVGAGI. This CDR3 has 14 amino acids. CDR3: CASSYGGSSTEAFF. DNA of the CDR3: TGTGCCAGCAGTTACGGGGGGAGTAGCACTGAAGCTTTCTTT.

CDR3: CASSADHGYTF. CDR3 sequence (DNA): TGCGCCAGCAGCGCGGACCATGGCTACACCTTC. V usage is TRBV5-1 and J usage is TRBJ1-2, with D uncertain. The V end was cut by 4 bases, the J end by 6 bases, with 7 bases between. CDR1 SGHRS and CDR2 YFSETQ come from the germline V gene. The length of the CDR3 is 11 residues.

This chain uses TRBV12-3 or TRBV12-4 with TRBJ1-1, with D uncertain. V lost 5 bases to trimming and J lost 10 bases, with 8 bases between them. The CDR3 contains 10 residues. CDR3 region: CASSGSGAFF. The CDR3 coding sequence is TGTGCCAGCAGTGGATCCGGAGCTTTCTTT.

The chain links TRBV30 to TRBJ1-1; D might be TRBD1 (5 bases). This CDR3 is built from 13 residues. Deletions cut 3 bases from V and 2 bases from J, with 10 bases between. Germline V gene sequence: CDR1 GTSNPN, CDR2 SVGIG (reference sequence). The DNA for the CDR3 is TGTGCCTGGAGCGCCACAGGAAACACTGAAGCTTTCTTT. Encoded protein: CAWSATGNTEAFF.

This chain joins TRBV15 and TRBJ1-2; D is unclear. CDR1 LNHNV and CDR2 YYDKDF come from the germline V gene (reference sequence). The CDR3 covers 13 residues. V lost 1 base, J lost 4 bases, and 7 bases lay in between. The DNA for the CDR3 is TGTGCCACCAGCAGAGTACTCGGCTATGGCTACACCTTC. Its translation is CATSRVLGYGYTF.

This clonotype showed up many times. The gene calls are TRBV9 and TRBJ1-1; 7 bases align to TRBD1. V shed 6 bases and J 0 bases; nucleotides not matched to a gene: 8. This CDR3 contains 15 residues. The germline gives CDR1 SGDLS, CDR2 YYNGEE. CDR3 protein: CASTTGTAMNTEAFF. In nucleotides, the CDR3 is TGTGCCAGCACCACAGGGACAGCAATGAACACTGAAGCTTTCTTT.

As regards this clonotype: An end of the junction does not agree with germline; a read error may underlie this. The chain is built from TRBV4-3 and TRBJ2-2, with 9 bases identical to TRBD1. CDR1 and CDR2 from the germline V gene are LGHNA and YSLEER. This CDR3 comprises 14 residues. The CDR3 protein is CASSRDRADGELVF. The CDR3 region has the DNA TGCGCCAGCAGCAGGGACAGGGCTGACGGGGAGCTGGTTTTT.

In this sample, this clonotype turned up many times. This chain joins TRBV19 and TRBJ1-2; D gene unclear. The CDR3 loop spans 13 amino acids. CDR1 is LNHDA and CDR2 is SQIVND in the germline V gene (reference sequence). V lost 5 bases and J lost 1, with 8 bases in between. CDR3 loop: CASSLTVNYGYTF. CDR3 DNA: TGTGCCAGTAGTCTAACAGTTAACTATGGCTACACCTTC.

The gene calls are TRBV15 and TRBJ2-1, with D possibly matching TRBD1 (5 bases). The CDR3 runs to 14 residues. V dropped 1 base and J dropped 5 bases, with 9 bases sitting between them. The germline gives CDR1 LNHNV, CDR2 YYDKDF (reference sequence). CDR3 sequence reads: CATSRGAGNNEQFF. CDR3 DNA sequence: TGTGCCACCAGCAGAGGAGCAGGGAACAATGAGCAGTTCTTC.

V gene TRBV30 combines with J gene TRBJ1-1; the match to TRBD1 covers 7 bases. The ends lost 3 bases at V and 10 bases at J; junction bases unmatched: 8. The CDR3 is made up of 12 amino acids. Germline V CDR1 and CDR2: GTSNPN, SVGIG (reference sequence). The CDR3 loop is CAWRTGSRPAFF. In nucleotides, the CDR3 is TGTGCCTGGAGGACAGGGTCCCGACCAGCTTTCTTT.